These 16 T cell receptor beta chains were sequenced from one sample in a study of shared clonotypes between healthy human individuals (TCRdb year 2020). Library method: the immunoSEQ multiplex PCR assay. TCRdb limited this immuneACCESS table to in-frame rearrangements with V and J called. A share of clones is missing; checked studies link under half to unresolved V genes, and the rest is unexplained. The sample records around 580,000 clones, about 98% of which are singletons. In total, the top ten clones hold 0.3% of the sample. CD8 naive samples were CD45RO-negative cells positively selected for CCR7, giving a CD45RA+CCR7+ population that excluded TemRA cells. Sequencing was performed on naive CD8+ T cells sorted from blood. Explained via the paper, the cell subset or site label denotes: CD45RA+CCR7+. The receptors were sampled from a young man in good health.

In this sample, this clone turned up once. The chain joins TRBV19 to TRBJ2-7; D is tentatively TRBD1 or TRBD2 (5 bases each). The CDR3 has 15 amino acids. In germline, CDR1 is LNHDA, CDR2 SQIVND (reference sequence). V was trimmed by 5 bases and J by 0 bases, leaving 14 bases between them. The CDR3 loop is CASSPRDASSYEQYF. Here the CDR3 DNA reads TGTGCCAGTAGTCCCCGGGACGCCAGCTCCTACGAGCAGTACTTC.

J is TRBJ2-7 and V is TRBV7-8; 9 positions agree with TRBD2. The CDR3 sequence is 15 residues long. V dropped 5 bases and J dropped 6; count of bases not matched to a gene: 11. The germline gives CDR1 SGHVS, CDR2 FQNEAQ. CDR3 nucleotides: TGTGCCAGCAGCCTCAGGGCGGGAGGGTCTTCCGAGCAGTACTTC. This sequence encodes CASSLRAGGSSEQYF.

This chain uses TRBV7-6 with TRBJ2-7, with 10 bases matching TRBD2. V gave up 4 bases and J gave up 4 bases; unmatched junction bases: 7. Germline V gene sequence: CDR1 SGHVS, CDR2 FNYEAQ. CDR3 length: 15 residues. The CDR3 reads CASSSDMGLAYEQYF. As DNA, the CDR3 is TGTGCCAGCAGCTCCGATATGGGACTAGCGTACGAGCAGTACTTC.

The chain couples TRBV5-5 to TRBJ2-7; 9 bases line up with TRBD1. The CDR3 covers 15 residues. Germline CDR1 SGHKS, CDR2 YYEKEE (reference sequence). V lost 1 base to trimming and J lost 4 bases; unmatched junction nucleotides: 6. The CDR3 DNA is TGTGCCAGCAGCTTGCCGGGACAGGGTGCTTACGAGCAGTACTTC. Its translation: CASSLPGQGAYEQYF.

This clone was seen just once. At one boundary the junction diverges from the germline segment, which might be a read error. DNA for the CDR3: TGTGCTAGCAGCCTTAGCGGCTCCTACAATGAGCAGTTCTTC. It specifies CASSLSGSYNEQFF. This sequence joins TRBV7-7 and TRBJ2-1; a weak D match, TRBD2 (6 bases). CDR1 and CDR2 from the germline V gene are SSHAT and FNYEAQ (reference sequence). CDR3 length: 14 amino acids.

The chain couples TRBV5-8 to TRBJ2-7; 10 nucleotides line up with TRBD1. Trimming cost V 0 bases and J 3 bases; bases outside gene matches: 3. Germline V gene sequence: CDR1 SGHTS, CDR2 YDEGEE. The CDR3 has 15 amino acids. The CDR3 reads CASSLGTGGGYEQYF. CDR3 nucleotide sequence: TGTGCCAGCAGCTTGGGGACAGGGGGAGGCTACGAGCAGTACTTC.

The rearrangement joins TRBV7-8 to TRBJ2-1; D is perhaps TRBD2 (6 bases). Deletions cut 8 bases from V and 2 bases from J, with 13 bases between. Germline V gives CDR1 SGHVS, CDR2 FQNEAQ. This CDR3 contains 14 residues. This CDR3 reads CASVPGVAYNEQFF. The CDR3 DNA reads as TGTGCCAGCGTCCCGGGAGTGGCCTACAATGAGCAGTTCTTC.

This chain links TRBV2 with TRBJ2-4; 7 positions agree with TRBD2. Germline V gives CDR1 SNHLY, CDR2 FYNNEI. The CDR3 has 17 amino acids. The ends lost 2 bases at V and 0 bases at J; junction bases unmatched: 7. This chain's CDR3 is CASSESLAELAKNIQYF. In DNA form, the CDR3 reads TGTGCCAGCAGTGAATCCCTAGCGGAACTAGCCAAAAACATTCAGTACTTC. The variable domain in full, completed from reference TRBV2 and TRBJ2-4, reads EPEVTQTPSHQVTQMGQEVILRCVPISNHLYFYWYRQILGQKVEFLVSFYNNEISEKSEIFDDQFSVERPDGSNFTLKIRSTKLEDSAMYFCASSESLAELAKNIQYFGAGTRLSVL.

This sequence joins TRBV5-6 and TRBJ2-2, with D hard to call. CDR3 size: 14 residues. V was shortened by 0 bases and J by 4 bases, with 7 bases between the two germline ends. Germline lookup yields CDR1 SGHDT and CDR2 YYEEEE. This CDR3 is CASSLDYPTGELFF. As DNA, the CDR3 is TGTGCCAGCAGCTTGGACTATCCCACCGGGGAGCTGTTTTTT.

The rearrangement uses TRBV11-2 and TRBJ2-5; TRBD1 matches at 8 bases. The ends lost 8 bases at V and 2 bases at J; junction bases unmatched: 19. The CDR3 extends over 18 amino acids. Germline CDR1 reads SGHAT; CDR2 reads FQNNGV. This CDR3 reads CASAGQEAWGYSQETQYF. DNA for the CDR3: TGTGCCAGCGCGGGACAGGAAGCCTGGGGGTACTCACAAGAGACCCAGTACTTC.

The rearrangement uses TRBV7-8 and TRBJ2-7, with 9 positions matching TRBD2. CDR1 SGHVS and CDR2 FQNEAQ come from the germline V gene. The V segment lost 1 base and the J segment 4 bases; nucleotides outside the gene matches: 5. The CDR3 is 15 residues long. CDR3 coding DNA: TGTGCCAGCAGCTTAGGGGGTAGCGGGAGTTACGAGCAGTACTTC. It specifies CASSLGGSGSYEQYF.

A remark on this clone: The junction departs from germline at one end; a sequencing error may be responsible. V gene TRBV7-7 combines with J gene TRBJ2-2; 8 positions match TRBD1. The CDR3 length is 19 residues. Per germline, CDR1 SSHAT and CDR2 FNYEAQ (reference sequence). CDR3 in amino acids: CASSLRRLDRVSFTGELFF. The CDR3 region has the DNA TGTGCTAGCAGCTTAAGAAGGTTGGACAGGGTATCGTTCACCGGGGAGCTGTTTTTT.

The chain is built from TRBV10-1 and TRBJ2-1; 7 bases line up with TRBD2. The V and J ends lost 2 bases and 4 bases, in that order; junction bases with no gene match: 2. The germline gives CDR1 WNHNN, CDR2 SYGVQD (reference sequence). The CDR3 spans 14 residues. The CDR3 sequence: CASSERSGYNEQFF. The DNA of the CDR3 is TGCGCCAGCAGTGAGCGTAGCGGGTACAATGAGCAGTTCTTC.

CDR3 in DNA: TGTGCCAGCGCAACATCGGTGGGGACAGGGTTTCACAATGAGCAGTTCTTC. It codes for CASATSVGTGFHNEQFF. This chain uses TRBV9 with TRBJ2-1; 9 positions match TRBD1. CDR3 length equals 17 residues. Per the germline V gene, CDR1 is SGDLS and CDR2 is YYNGEE. Germline trimming cut 7 bases from V and 5 bases from J; bases unmatched to any gene: 16.

The chain recombines TRBV28 with TRBJ1-2; weak D call: TRBD1 (5 bases). CDR1 is MDHEN and CDR2 is SYDVKM in the germline V gene. Trimming pared 3 bases from V and 8 bases from J, leaving 10 bases between. The CDR3 spans 12 residues. The CDR3 spells CASSFSGPGYTF. CDR3 in DNA: TGTGCCAGCAGTTTCTCAGGGCCGGGCTACACCTTC.

For the CDR3, the DNA is TGTGCCAGCAGCCGGGGGCCCGGGGCTCGGGAGCAGTTCTTC. It encodes CASSRGPGAREQFF. The V and J genes are TRBV7-9 and TRBJ2-1; D may correspond to TRBD1 or TRBD2 (6 bases each). V lost 5 bases to trimming and J lost 10 bases, with 18 bases between them. The germline V gene encodes CDR1 SEHNR and CDR2 FQNEAQ (reference sequence). This CDR3 is 14 amino acids long.